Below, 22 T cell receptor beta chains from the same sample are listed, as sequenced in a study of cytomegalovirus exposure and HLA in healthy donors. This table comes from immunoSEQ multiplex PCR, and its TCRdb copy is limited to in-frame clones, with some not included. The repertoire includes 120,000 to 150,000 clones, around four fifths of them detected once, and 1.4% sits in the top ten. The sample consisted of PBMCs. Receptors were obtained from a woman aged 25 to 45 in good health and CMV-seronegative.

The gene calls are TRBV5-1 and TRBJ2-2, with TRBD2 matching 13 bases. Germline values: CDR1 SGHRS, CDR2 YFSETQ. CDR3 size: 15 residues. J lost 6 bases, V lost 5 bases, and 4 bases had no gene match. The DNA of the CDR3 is TGCGCCAGCAGTACCACTAGCGGGGGGGCCGGGGAGCTGTTTTTT. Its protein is CASSTTSGGAGELFF.

The CDR3 is CASSRAGYGYTF. The CDR3 DNA sequence: TGTGCCAGCAGCAGAGCCGGCTATGGCTACACCTTC. This rearrangement joins TRBV7-2 to TRBJ1-2; no clear D gene. Per germline, CDR1 SGHTA and CDR2 FQGNSA. There are 12 residues in the CDR3. V was pared by 5 bases and J by 4 bases, with 8 bases between.

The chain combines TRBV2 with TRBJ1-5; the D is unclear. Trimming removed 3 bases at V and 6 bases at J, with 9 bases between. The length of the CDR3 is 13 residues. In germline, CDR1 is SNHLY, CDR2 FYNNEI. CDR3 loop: CASSEALAQPQHF. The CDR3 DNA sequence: TGTGCCAGCAGTGAGGCATTGGCTCAGCCCCAGCATTTT.

The CDR3 reads CASSEATANTGELFF. The CDR3 DNA reads TGTGCCAGCAGCGAGGCGACAGCGAACACCGGGGAGCTGTTTTTT. The V call is TRBV9, the J call TRBJ2-2, with D possibly TRBD1 on 5 matching bases. The germline V gene encodes CDR1 SGDLS and CDR2 YYNGEE. Trimming removed 3 bases from V and 0 bases from J, with 9 bases in between. This CDR3 has 15 residues.

CDR3 in DNA: TGTGCCAGCAGCTTAGAGGACAGCCCGAACACTGAAGCTTTCTTT. Its translation is CASSLEDSPNTEAFF. V usage is TRBV7-2 and J usage is TRBJ1-1; D perhaps matches TRBD1 (6 bases). The CDR3 is 15 amino acids. Trimming left V 1 base short and J 1 base short, with 10 bases between. In germline, CDR1 is SGHTA, CDR2 FQGNSA. The entire variable domain, with the rest obtained from reference TRBV7-2 and TRBJ1-1, is as follows: GAGVSQSPSNKVTEKGKDVELRCDPISGHTALYWYRQSLGQGLEFLIYFQGNSAPDKSGLPSDRFSAERTGGSVSTLTIQRTQQEDSAVYLCASSLEDSPNTEAFFGQGTRLTVV.

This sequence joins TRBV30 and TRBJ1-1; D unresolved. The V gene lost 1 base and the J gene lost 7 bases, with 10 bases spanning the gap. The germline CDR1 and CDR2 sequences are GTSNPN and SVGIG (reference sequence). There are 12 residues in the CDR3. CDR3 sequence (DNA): TGTGCCTGGAGTGCGGGGTCGAGTGAAGCTTTCTTT. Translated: CAWSAGSSEAFF.

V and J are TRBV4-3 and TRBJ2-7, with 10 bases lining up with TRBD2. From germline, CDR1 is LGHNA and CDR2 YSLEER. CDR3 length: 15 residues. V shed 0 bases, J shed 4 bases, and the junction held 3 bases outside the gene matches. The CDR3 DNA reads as TGCGCCAGCAGCCAAGATCAAGCGGGGGGGTACGAGCAGTACTTC. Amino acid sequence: CASSQDQAGGYEQYF.

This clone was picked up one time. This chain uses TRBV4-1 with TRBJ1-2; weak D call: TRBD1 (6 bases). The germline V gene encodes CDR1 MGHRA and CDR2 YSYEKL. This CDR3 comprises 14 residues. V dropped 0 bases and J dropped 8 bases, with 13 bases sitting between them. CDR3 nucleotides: TGCGCCAGCAGCCAAGATTCAGTGACAGGCGGCTACACCTTC. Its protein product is CASSQDSVTGGYTF.

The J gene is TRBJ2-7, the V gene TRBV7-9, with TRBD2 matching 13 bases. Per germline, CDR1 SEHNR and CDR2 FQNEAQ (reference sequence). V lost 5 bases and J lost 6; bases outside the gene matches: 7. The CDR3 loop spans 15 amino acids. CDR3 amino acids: CASSRGLAGDREQYF. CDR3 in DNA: TGTGCCAGCAGCCGAGGACTAGCGGGGGACCGCGAGCAGTACTTC.

The DNA for the CDR3 is TGTGCCAGCCGTTGGTGGGGGGAAGATACGCAGTATTTT. Translated: CASRWWGEDTQYF. V is TRBV27 and J is TRBJ2-3; D is perhaps TRBD2 (6 bases). Germline assignment: CDR1 MNHEY and CDR2 SMNVEV (reference sequence). The CDR3 runs 13 residues. V lost 8 bases and J 5 bases, leaving 14 bases between the germline ends.

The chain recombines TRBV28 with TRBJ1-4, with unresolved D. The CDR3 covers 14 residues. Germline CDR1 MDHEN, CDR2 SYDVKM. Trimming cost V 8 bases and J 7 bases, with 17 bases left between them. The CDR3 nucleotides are TGTGCCAGCCGGGGAACGGCCCCCGGTGAAAAACTGTTTTTT. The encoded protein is CASRGTAPGEKLFF.

The chain's CDR3 is CASSLGRGTYNEQFF. CDR3 bases: TGTGCCAGCAGCTTAGGGCGGGGGACCTACAATGAGCAGTTCTTC. The chain recombines TRBV7-3 with TRBJ2-1; 7 bases are shared with TRBD2. V trimming: 2 bases; J trimming: 2 bases; junction bases outside the gene matches: 3. The CDR3 covers 15 residues. Germline V lookup: CDR1 SGHTA, CDR2 FQGTGA.

This CDR3 reads CASHQRDRGTGELFF. CDR3 DNA: TGTGCCTCCCACCAAAGGGACAGGGGAACCGGGGAGCTGTTTTTT. This chain connects TRBV7-8 to TRBJ2-2; TRBD1 aligns across 10 bases. The CDR3 totals 15 residues. The V gene end was trimmed by 11 bases and the J gene end by 5 bases; junction bases not matched to a gene: 11. Germline-derived CDR1 and CDR2 are SGHVS and FQNEAQ.

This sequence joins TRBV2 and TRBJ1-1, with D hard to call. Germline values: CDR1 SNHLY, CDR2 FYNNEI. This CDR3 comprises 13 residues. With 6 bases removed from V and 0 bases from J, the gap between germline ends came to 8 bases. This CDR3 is CASSREMNTEAFF. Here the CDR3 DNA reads TGTGCCAGCAGCCGAGAGATGAACACTGAAGCTTTCTTT.

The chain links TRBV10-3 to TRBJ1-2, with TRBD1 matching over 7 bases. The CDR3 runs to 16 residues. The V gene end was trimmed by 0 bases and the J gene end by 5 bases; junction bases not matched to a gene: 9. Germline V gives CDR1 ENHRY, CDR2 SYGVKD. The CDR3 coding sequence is TGTGCCATCAGTGAGTCTACAGGGGTTTTTCAGTATGGCTACACCTTC. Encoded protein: CAISESTGVFQYGYTF.

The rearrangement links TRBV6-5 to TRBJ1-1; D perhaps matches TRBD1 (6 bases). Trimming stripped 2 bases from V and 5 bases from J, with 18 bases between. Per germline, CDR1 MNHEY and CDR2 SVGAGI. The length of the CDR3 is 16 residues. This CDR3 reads CASSYGLERGRTEAFF. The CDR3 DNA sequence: TGTGCCAGCAGTTACGGGTTAGAGAGGGGGAGAACTGAAGCTTTCTTT.

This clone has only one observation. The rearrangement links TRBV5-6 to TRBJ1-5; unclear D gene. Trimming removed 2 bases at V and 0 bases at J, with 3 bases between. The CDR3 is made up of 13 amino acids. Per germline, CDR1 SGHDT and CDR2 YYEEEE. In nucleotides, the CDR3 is TGTGCCAGCAGCTTATATAGCAATCAGCCCCAGCATTTT. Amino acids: CASSLYSNQPQHF.

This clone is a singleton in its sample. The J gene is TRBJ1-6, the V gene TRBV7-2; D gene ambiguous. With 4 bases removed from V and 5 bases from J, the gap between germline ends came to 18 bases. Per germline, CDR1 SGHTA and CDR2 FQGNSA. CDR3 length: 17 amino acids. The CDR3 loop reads CASSSRITPGNNSPLHF. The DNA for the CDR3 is TGTGCCAGCAGCTCCCGCATAACCCCGGGGAATAATTCACCCCTCCACTTT.

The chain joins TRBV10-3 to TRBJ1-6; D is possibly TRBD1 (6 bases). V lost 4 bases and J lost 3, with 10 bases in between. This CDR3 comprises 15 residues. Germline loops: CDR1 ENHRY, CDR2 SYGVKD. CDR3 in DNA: TGTGCCATCAGTGCAGGGGTCAACTATAATTCACCCCTCCACTTT. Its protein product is CAISAGVNYNSPLHF.

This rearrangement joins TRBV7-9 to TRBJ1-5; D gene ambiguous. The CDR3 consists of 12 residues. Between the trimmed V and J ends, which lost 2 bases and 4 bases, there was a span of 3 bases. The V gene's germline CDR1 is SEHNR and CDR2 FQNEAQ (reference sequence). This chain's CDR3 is CASSLSNQPQHF. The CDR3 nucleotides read TGTGCCAGCAGCTTATCGAATCAGCCCCAGCATTTT. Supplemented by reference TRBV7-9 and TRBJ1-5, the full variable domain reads DTGVSQNPRHKITKRGQNVTFRCDPISEHNRLYWYRQTLGQGPEFLTYFQNEAQLEKSRLLSDRFSAERPKGSFSTLEIQRTEQGDSAMYLCASSLSNQPQHFGDGTRLSIL.

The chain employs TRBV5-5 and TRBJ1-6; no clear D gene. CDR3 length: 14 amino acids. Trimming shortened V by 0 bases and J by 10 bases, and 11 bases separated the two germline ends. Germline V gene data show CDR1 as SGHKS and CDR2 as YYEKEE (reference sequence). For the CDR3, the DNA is TGTGCCAGCAGCTTGGGGGGAGAGGGATCACCCCTCCACTTT. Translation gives CASSLGGEGSPLHF.

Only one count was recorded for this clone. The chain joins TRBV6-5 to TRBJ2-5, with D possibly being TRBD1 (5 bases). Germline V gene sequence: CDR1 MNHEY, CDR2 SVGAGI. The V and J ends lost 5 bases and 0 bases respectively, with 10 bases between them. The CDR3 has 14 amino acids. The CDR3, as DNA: TGTGCCAGCAGTCAGGACACAAACCAAGAGACCCAGTACTTC. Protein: CASSQDTNQETQYF.